This T cell receptor (beta chain) was sequenced for a study of identical twins. Germline V CDR1 and CDR2: KGHSH, LQKENI. CDR3 length: 16 amino acids. V was clipped by 3 bases and J by 3 bases; unmatched bases: 8. This clonotype was seen more than once but under ten times. Its antigen is not known. TCRdb fed the 5' RACE reads into MiXCR, producing one record per CDR3 protein. The sample includes some 790,000 distinct CDR3 sequences, roughly 18% of them seen just once. Study outcomes and limitations: In drawing conclusions, the study used cross-sectional statistical analysis and did not follow the same donors.

The data were also submitted as part of a second study, on T cells expressing NK-cell markers.

V usage is TRBV18 and J usage is TRBJ2-3; 8 bases match TRBD1. This TCR derives from a woman aged 18 to 35 in good health. Sequences were obtained from PBMCs. As DNA, the CDR3 is TGTGCCAGCTCACCGAGCCAGGACAGGGTAACAGATACGCAGTATTTT. This sequence encodes CASSPSQDRVTDTQYF. Looking up the rest from reference TRBV18 and TRBJ2-3 gives the full variable domain: NAGVMQNPRHLVRRRGQEARLRCSPMKGHSHVYWYRQLPEEGLKFMVYLQKENIIDESGMPKERFSAEFPKEGPSILRIQQVVRGDSAAYFCASSPSQDRVTDTQYFGPGTRLTVL.